This T cell receptor (beta chain) was identified in a study of blood T cell repertoires in COVID-19. Study overall: COVID-19 samples from acute and convalescent phases originated in the United States, Italy and Spain. T cells, B-cell-depleted T cells, or PBMCs supplied cDNA or gDNA.

Germline lookup yields CDR1 LNHDA and CDR2 SQIVND (reference sequence). Trimming stripped 2 bases from V and 0 bases from J, with 11 bases between. CDR3 size: 16 residues. In the study's own analysis: Amplification with reference gene primers provided the estimates of nucleated cell counts. The table came from immunoSEQ multiplex PCR; TCRdb's copy has only in-frame clones and leaves some out. That table furnishes V, J and clone size, whereas the DNA furnished D and trimming. The table has about 57,000 clones, about four fifths seen once. The gene calls are TRBV19 and TRBJ1-5; D ambiguous. This TCR came from an older woman with acute or convalescent COVID-19. The specimen sequenced was peripheral blood. The DNA for the CDR3 is TGTGCCAGTAGTATAAAGGGCGACTATAGCAATCAGCCCCAGCATTTT. As protein: CASSIKGDYSNQPQHF.